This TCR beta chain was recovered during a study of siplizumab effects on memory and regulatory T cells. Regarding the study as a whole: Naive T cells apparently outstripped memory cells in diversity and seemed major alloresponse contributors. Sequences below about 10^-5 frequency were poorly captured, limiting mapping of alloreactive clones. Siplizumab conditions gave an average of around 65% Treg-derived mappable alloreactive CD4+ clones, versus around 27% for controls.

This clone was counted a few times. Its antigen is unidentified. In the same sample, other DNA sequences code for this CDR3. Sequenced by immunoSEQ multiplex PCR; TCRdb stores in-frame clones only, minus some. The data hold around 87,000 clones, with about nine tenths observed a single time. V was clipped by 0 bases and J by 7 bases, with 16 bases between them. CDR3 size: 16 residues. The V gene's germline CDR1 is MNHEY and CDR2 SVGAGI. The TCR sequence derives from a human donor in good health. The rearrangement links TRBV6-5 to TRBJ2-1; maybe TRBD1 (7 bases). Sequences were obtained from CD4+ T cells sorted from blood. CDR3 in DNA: TGTGCCAGCAGTTACTCGGGGGCAGGGGGGAGGAATGAGCAGTTCTTC. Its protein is CASSYSGAGGRNEQFF.